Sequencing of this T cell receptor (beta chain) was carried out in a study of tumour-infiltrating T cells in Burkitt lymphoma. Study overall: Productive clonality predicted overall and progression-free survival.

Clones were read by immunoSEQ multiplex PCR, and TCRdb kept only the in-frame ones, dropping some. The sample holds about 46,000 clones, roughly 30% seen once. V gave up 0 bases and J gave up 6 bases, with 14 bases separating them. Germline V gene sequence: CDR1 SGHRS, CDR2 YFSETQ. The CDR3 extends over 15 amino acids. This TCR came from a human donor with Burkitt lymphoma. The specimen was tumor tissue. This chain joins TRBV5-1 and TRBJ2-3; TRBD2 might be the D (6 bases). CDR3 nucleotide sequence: TGCGCCAGCAGCTTGGGGCAAGCGGGCGCGGATACGCAGTATTTT. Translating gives CASSLGQAGADTQYF.